This T cell receptor beta chain was captured by sequencing in a study of regulatory T cells in long-lasting Graves disease. The study's findings and limits: TCR diversity in persistent Graves' patients was below that of newly diagnosed ones.

The time point is: newly diagnosed GD, antithyroid drugs for less than 3 months. Researchers made the TCR library from RNA that was extracted from PBMCs. Construction of TCR beta libraries relied on iRepertoire HTBI primers and on Arm-PCR targeting CDR3 regions. TCRdb called the multiplex PCR reads again in MiXCR, with one record for every CDR3 protein. The sample includes about 430,000 distinct CDR3 sequences, 15% of them seen just once. The CDR3 consists of 15 residues. V was pared by 4 bases and J by 5 bases, with 18 bases between. Germline CDR1 reads SGHAT; CDR2 reads FQNNGV. In its sample, this clonotype was seen once. No antigen is known for it. The same data also contributed to another study, on T cells in Graves' hyperthyroidism and ophthalmopathy.

This clonotype was sampled from a woman aged 40 to 55 with Graves disease. Sample: peripheral blood mononuclear cells (PBMCs), taken at new diagnosis, from a patient treated with antithyroid drugs. V is TRBV11-2 and J is TRBJ2-7, with a tentative D call TRBD1 (6 bases). For the CDR3, the DNA is TGTGCCAGCAGCTCAGGGACGGGTACAGGGAACGAGCAGTACTTC. Amino acids: CASSSGTGTGNEQYF.